This T cell receptor (beta chain) came from a study of CD8 T cells in ankylosing spondylitis. TCRdb reanalysed the 5' RACE reads using MiXCR and keeps one entry per CDR3 protein. The sample has 200,000 to 300,000 distinct CDR3 sequences; around 25% are singletons. This CDR3 comprises 12 residues. Between the trimmed V and J ends, which lost 7 bases and 4 bases, there was a span of 13 bases. Germline loops: CDR1 SQVTM, CDR2 ANQGSEA. The TCR originated in a male donor with ankylosing spondylitis or in good health (not recorded which). The material sequenced was blood, either unsorted or a sorted T cell fraction (not recorded which). The V call is TRBV29-1, the J call TRBJ2-5; no reliable D call. CDR3: CSAVRARETQYF. In nucleotides, the CDR3 is TGCAGCGCCGTAAGGGCGCGAGAGACCCAGTACTTC.